The entry below describes one T cell receptor beta chain. The ends were cut back, 2 bases at V and 4 bases at J, with 12 bases in the middle. In germline, CDR1 is MGHRA, CDR2 YSYEKL. This CDR3 region has 15 residues. The study assigned cohorts using participant-reported clinical history. Recovery among Cohort 3 donors was established by two negative PCRs, clearance, or symptom resolution. Profiled with immunoSEQ multiplex PCR; TCRdb holds only in-frame clones, not every one. The data contain some 240,000 clones, approximately 84% of them singletons. This record belongs to a study of blood T cell repertoires in COVID-19. Study at large: Donors in the United States, Italy and Spain gave samples during acute or convalescent COVID-19. T cells, B-cell-depleted T cells, or PBMCs supplied cDNA or gDNA.

This chain joins TRBV4-1 and TRBJ2-1, with D tentatively TRBD1 (5 bases). What was sequenced was PBMCs or T cells enriched from blood (not recorded which). This TCR came from a man in his fifties or sixties who had recovered from COVID-19. The CDR3 loop reads CASSQPSTEYNEQFF. The CDR3 bases are TGCGCCAGCAGCCAACCCTCGACAGAGTACAATGAGCAGTTCTTC.